The 23 T cell receptor beta chains given below trace back to one sample, sequenced in a study of shared clonotypes between healthy human individuals. Clones were sequenced by immunoSEQ multiplex PCR, and TCRdb holds only the in-frame ones, with some missing. This table holds about 2.5 million clones, about 90% found once. The sample consisted of naive CD4+ T cells from PBMCs. Indicated subset: CD45RA+ positively selected. The receptors derive from a man aged 18-30 years in good health. Some clones in this sample may be carry-over from other donors' samples.

The V gene is TRBV6-5, the J gene TRBJ2-1, with 9 bases matching TRBD1. V shed 8 bases, J shed 5 bases, and the junction held 10 bases outside the gene matches. From germline, CDR1 is MNHEY and CDR2 SVGAGI. The CDR3 spans 15 residues. CDR3 sequence reads: CASRHRDRENNEQFF. CDR3 nucleotide sequence: TGTGCCAGCCGCCACCGGGACAGGGAGAACAATGAGCAGTTCTTC.

V usage is TRBV5-1 and J usage is TRBJ1-3; D is perhaps TRBD1 (5 bases). The length of the CDR3 is 15 residues. The V gene's germline CDR1 is SGHRS and CDR2 YFSETQ. Trimming removed 0 bases at V and 3 bases at J, with 10 bases between. CDR3 in amino acids: CASSLVGGGGNTIYF. CDR3 coding DNA: TGCGCCAGCAGCTTGGTTGGCGGGGGTGGAAACACCATATATTTT.

The CDR3 DNA is TGTGCCAGCAGTGAAGTTTTTAACATTCAGTACTTC. This encodes CASSEVFNIQYF. This chain joins TRBV6-1 and TRBJ2-4; D ambiguous. This CDR3 comprises 12 residues. Trimming pared 1 base from V and 7 bases from J, leaving 5 bases between. Per the germline V gene, CDR1 is MNHNS and CDR2 is SASEGT.

V and J are TRBV19 and TRBJ2-1, with 11 bases fitting TRBD2. After removal of 3 bases from V and 8 bases from J, the junction contained 15 bases not matched to a gene. This CDR3 is built from 18 residues. Germline V gene data show CDR1 as LNHDA and CDR2 as SQIVND (reference sequence). Written as DNA, the CDR3 is TGTGCCAGTAGTATTTTCCTGTGGGGTAGCGGGAGGGCGGATGAGCAGTTCTTC. Amino acid sequence: CASSIFLWGSGRADEQFF. Looking up the rest from reference TRBV19 and TRBJ2-1 gives the full variable domain: DGGITQSPKYLFRKEGQNVTLSCEQNLNHDAMYWYRQDPGQGLRLIYYSQIVNDFQKGDIAEGYSVSREKKESFPLTVTSAQKNPTAFYLCASSIFLWGSGRADEQFFGPGTRLTVL.

V usage is TRBV5-1 and J usage is TRBJ1-2; D is unresolved. The CDR3 loop spans 13 amino acids. CDR1 is SGHRS, CDR2 YFSETQ, per germline. Trimming cost V 0 bases and J 8 bases, with 11 bases left between them. DNA of the CDR3: TGCGCCAGCAGCTTGGTAGTGGCCCAGGGCTACACCTTC. It specifies CASSLVVAQGYTF.

DNA of the CDR3: TGTGCCAGCAGCTTAGCCAGGTGGGCTGAAAAACTGTTTTTT. Translated: CASSLARWAEKLFF. The chain recombines TRBV7-2 with TRBJ1-4; no reliable D call. V was cut by 0 bases and J by 7 bases, with 9 bases left in between. The CDR3 is 14 amino acids. The germline V gene encodes CDR1 SGHTA and CDR2 FQGNSA. The full variable domain, in which reference TRBV7-2 and TRBJ1-4 provide the parts outside the CDR3, is GAGVSQSPSNKVTEKGKDVELRCDPISGHTALYWYRQSLGQGLEFLIYFQGNSAPDKSGLPSDRFSAERTGGSVSTLTIQRTQQEDSAVYLCASSLARWAEKLFFGSGTQLSVL.

This chain's CDR3 is CASSQDRALPDQPQHF. CDR3 in DNA: TGCGCCAGCAGCCAAGACCGGGCCCTACCCGATCAGCCCCAGCATTTT. The chain recombines TRBV4-1 with TRBJ1-5; D unresolved. Trimming took off 0 bases at V and 5 bases at J, with 14 bases between the two ends. The CDR3 covers 16 residues. Germline V gene sequence: CDR1 MGHRA, CDR2 YSYEKL.

The chain couples TRBV9 to TRBJ2-6; D is possibly TRBD1 (6 bases). Germline CDR1 SGDLS, CDR2 YYNGEE. V lost 0 bases and J lost 2, with 9 bases in between. The CDR3 has 16 residues. CDR3 nucleotides: TGTGCCAGCAGCGTAGCAGGGGCCCCTGGGGCCAACGTCCTGACTTTC. The encoded protein is CASSVAGAPGANVLTF.

Concerning this clone itself: In the same sample, other DNA sequences code for this CDR3. This chain joins TRBV4-1 and TRBJ2-5; 14 bases are shared with TRBD2. Trimming removed 0 bases from V and 3 bases from J; junction bases left unmatched: 3. Germline lookup yields CDR1 MGHRA and CDR2 YSYEKL. The CDR3 runs to 17 residues. The CDR3 spells CASSQERGLAGEETQYF. CDR3 nucleotides: TGCGCCAGCAGCCAAGAGAGGGGACTAGCGGGAGAAGAGACCCAGTACTTC.

This clone came up once. V gene TRBV29-1 combines with J gene TRBJ2-4, with D maybe TRBD1 (6 bases). This CDR3 comprises 15 residues. Per germline, CDR1 SQVTM and CDR2 ANQGSEA. V lost 4 bases and J lost 6, with 19 bases in between. CDR3 region: CSVAGQPRGGNIQYF. In nucleotides, the CDR3 is TGCAGCGTTGCAGGACAGCCTAGAGGGGGAAACATTCAGTACTTC.

This chain links TRBV19 with TRBJ1-5; D is uncertain. The germline V gene encodes CDR1 LNHDA and CDR2 SQIVND (reference sequence). The CDR3 has 16 amino acids. Between the trimmed V and J ends, which lost 3 bases and 0 bases, there was a span of 12 bases. CDR3 protein: CASSMLGSSSNQPQHF. CDR3 bases: TGTGCCAGTAGTATGTTGGGGTCATCTAGCAATCAGCCCCAGCATTTT. Together with reference TRBV19 and TRBJ1-5, the CDR3 gives the full variable domain: DGGITQSPKYLFRKEGQNVTLSCEQNLNHDAMYWYRQDPGQGLRLIYYSQIVNDFQKGDIAEGYSVSREKKESFPLTVTSAQKNPTAFYLCASSMLGSSSNQPQHFGDGTRLSIL.

The chain employs TRBV9 and TRBJ2-7; 10 bases are shared with TRBD2. This CDR3 comprises 15 residues. Germline CDR1 is SGDLS and CDR2 is YYNGEE. The ends lost 5 bases at V and 0 bases at J; junction bases unmatched: 5. CDR3 sequence (DNA): TGTGCCAGCAGTCTCTCTAGCGGGAGCTCCTACGAGCAGTACTTC. Its translation: CASSLSSGSSYEQYF.

V is TRBV27 and J is TRBJ1-4; D gene uncertain. Trimming left V 0 bases short and J 11 bases short, with 13 bases between. Germline CDR1 MNHEY, CDR2 SMNVEV (reference sequence). CDR3 size: 14 residues. This CDR3 reads CASSLSRVHVKLFF. DNA for the CDR3: TGTGCCAGCAGTTTATCTAGAGTTCACGTCAAACTGTTTTTT. The entire variable domain, with the rest obtained from reference TRBV27 and TRBJ1-4, is as follows: EAQVTQNPRYLITVTGKKLTVTCSQNMNHEYMSWYRQDPGLGLRQIYYSMNVEVTDKGDVPEGYKVSRKEKRNFPLILESPSPNQTSLYFCASSLSRVHVKLFFGSGTQLSVL.

V gene TRBV5-4 combines with J gene TRBJ1-1, with D hard to call. The CDR3 is made up of 14 amino acids. Trimming took off 0 bases at V and 4 bases at J, with 10 bases between the two ends. The germline CDR1 and CDR2 sequences are SGHNT and YYREEE (reference sequence). The CDR3: CASSLALSPTEAFF. The CDR3 DNA sequence: TGTGCCAGCAGCTTGGCACTCTCACCCACTGAAGCTTTCTTT.

Turning to this clone: Other DNA variants within this sample encode the same CDR3. The V gene is TRBV5-5, the J gene TRBJ2-3; TRBD1 is a possible D gene (5 bases). CDR1 SGHKS and CDR2 YYEKEE come from the germline V gene (reference sequence). Between the trimmed V and J ends, which lost 0 bases and 0 bases, there was a span of 5 bases. The CDR3 runs 14 residues. CDR3 bases: TGTGCCAGCAGCTTGGGGGGCAGCACAGATACGCAGTATTTT. Residues: CASSLGGSTDTQYF.

The genes are TRBV19 and TRBJ2-4; D possibly corresponds to TRBD2 (5 bases). The CDR3 loop spans 15 amino acids. Germline assignment: CDR1 LNHDA and CDR2 SQIVND (reference sequence). V dropped 8 bases and J dropped 1 base, with 15 bases sitting between them. The CDR3 coding sequence is TGTGCCAGTGCCTTCTCTCCGGGGGCCAAAAACATTCAGTACTTC. Translating gives CASAFSPGAKNIQYF.

The rearrangement links TRBV28 to TRBJ1-2, with 8 bases that match TRBD1. The junction had 18 bases not matched to a gene; V was cut back by 6 bases and J by 6 bases. Germline CDR1 MDHEN, CDR2 SYDVKM. The CDR3 totals 17 residues. CDR3 bases: TGTGCCAGCAGCCACGACAGGGGCCGCCCCGGTGTGGATGGCTACACCTTC. It yields the protein CASSHDRGRPGVDGYTF.

The chain combines TRBV15 with TRBJ2-5; 7 bases fit TRBD1. With 8 bases clipped from V and 5 bases from J, the junction kept 11 bases outside the gene matches. Germline loops: CDR1 LNHNV, CDR2 YYDKDF (reference sequence). The CDR3 totals 14 residues. As DNA, the CDR3 is TGTGCCACCGGAACAGGGGCGAGGTCGGAGACCCAGTACTTC. It codes for CATGTGARSETQYF.

This clone was seen once. The gene calls are TRBV9 and TRBJ2-1, with 8 bases aligning to TRBD1. This CDR3 is built from 17 residues. J gave up 3 bases and V 0 bases, and 8 bases lay outside the gene matches. Germline CDR1 and CDR2: SGDLS and YYNGEE. The CDR3 protein is CASSVEGDRGDYNEQFF. CDR3 nucleotide sequence: TGTGCCAGCAGCGTAGAGGGAGACAGGGGAGACTACAATGAGCAGTTCTTC.

The chain employs TRBV10-3 and TRBJ1-2; TRBD1 matches at 10 bases. The V and J ends lost 8 bases and 4 bases, in that order; junction bases with no gene match: 13. The CDR3 loop spans 16 amino acids. Germline V gene sequence: CDR1 ENHRY, CDR2 SYGVKD. The CDR3 bases are TGTGCCATCCTCTTCCGGGACAGGGGTTTTACCTATGGCTACACCTTC. Residues: CAILFRDRGFTYGYTF.

The chain uses TRBV9 and TRBJ2-7; 8 nucleotides match TRBD2. CDR3 length: 15 amino acids. Per germline, CDR1 SGDLS and CDR2 YYNGEE. J lost 2 bases, V lost 0 bases, and 4 bases had no gene match. The CDR3 DNA follows: TGTGCCAGCAGCGTAGGAGCGGGAGTCCCCTACGAGCAGTACTTC. Amino acid sequence: CASSVGAGVPYEQYF.

The V and J genes are TRBV4-3 and TRBJ1-3; no clear D gene. CDR1 and CDR2 (germline): LGHNA, YSLEER. This CDR3 has 14 residues. V lost 0 bases and J lost 3, with 6 bases in between. CDR3 in DNA: TGCGCCAGCAGCCAAGATTGGAGTGGAAACACCATATATTTT. Its translation: CASSQDWSGNTIYF.

The rearrangement links TRBV19 to TRBJ1-3; the D gene is possibly TRBD1 (5 bases). The germline gives CDR1 LNHDA, CDR2 SQIVND (reference sequence). The CDR3 is 14 residues long. V was shortened by 9 bases and J by 0 bases, with 12 bases between the two germline ends. The CDR3 DNA reads TGTGCCAGCCGGGGACGGCTCTCTGGAAACACCATATATTTT. This sequence encodes CASRGRLSGNTIYF.